Shown below are 10 T cell receptor beta chains from a single sample sequenced in a study of STAT5B mutations in CD4+ large granular lymphocyte leukemia. The data were produced by immunoSEQ multiplex PCR, yet TCRdb's version contains in-frame clones alone and is incomplete. The data hold 30,000 or so clones, with about 69% observed a single time. Source material: CD4+ T cells from blood buffy coats. The receptors originated from a human donor in good health.

Only one count was recorded for this clone. The CDR3 spells CAVAEEDSYEQYF. As DNA, the CDR3 is TGTGCCGTTGCGGAGGAAGACTCCTACGAGCAGTACTTC. V usage is TRBV7-6 and J usage is TRBJ2-7; perhaps TRBD2 as D (5 bases). V lost 11 bases and J 0 bases, leaving 14 bases between the germline ends. The CDR3 sequence is 13 residues long. The germline CDR1 and CDR2 sequences are SGHVS and FNYEAQ.

This chain uses TRBV6-5 with TRBJ1-5; possibly TRBD1 for D (6 bases). Germline-derived CDR1 and CDR2 are MNHEY and SVGAGI. The CDR3 is made up of 14 amino acids. Trimming stripped 5 bases from V and 0 bases from J, with 8 bases between. In DNA, the CDR3 is TGTGCCAGCAGTCGACAGGTTAGCAATCAGCCCCAGCATTTT. It codes for CASSRQVSNQPQHF.

This clone was found once. V usage is TRBV14 and J usage is TRBJ1-5; unclear D gene. The CDR3 runs 13 residues. CDR1 is SGHDN, CDR2 FVKESK, per germline. V was cut by 0 bases and J by 5 bases, with 5 bases left in between. CDR3 in amino acids: CASSQDRHQPQHF. In nucleotides, the CDR3 is TGTGCCAGCAGCCAAGACAGACATCAGCCCCAGCATTTT.

V and J are TRBV7-2 and TRBJ2-3, with D perhaps assigned TRBD1 or TRBD2 (5 bases each). The V end lost 7 bases, the J end lost 6 bases, and 20 bases lay between the germline ends. Germline CDR1 and CDR2: SGHTA and FQGNSA. CDR3 length: 15 amino acids. CDR3 in amino acids: CASKEAGTSVDTQYF. In nucleotides, the CDR3 is TGTGCCAGCAAGGAGGCCGGGACCTCGGTTGATACGCAGTATTTT. Full variable domain (remainder filled in from reference TRBV7-2 and TRBJ2-3): GAGVSQSPSNKVTEKGKDVELRCDPISGHTALYWYRQSLGQGLEFLIYFQGNSAPDKSGLPSDRFSAERTGGSVSTLTIQRTQQEDSAVYLCASKEAGTSVDTQYFGPGTRLTVL.

V is TRBV11-2 and J is TRBJ2-1, with D possibly TRBD2 on 6 matching bases. The CDR3 is 15 residues long. V dropped 5 bases and J dropped 10 bases, with 21 bases sitting between them. Germline V CDR1 and CDR2: SGHAT, FQNNGV. This chain's CDR3 is CASSPSPTSGGEQFF. In nucleotides, the CDR3 is TGTGCCAGCAGCCCCTCACCGACTAGTGGTGGGGAGCAGTTCTTC.

This clone was detected a few times. This chain connects TRBV2 to TRBJ2-7; D is unclear. This CDR3 is 11 amino acids long. Germline loops: CDR1 SNHLY, CDR2 FYNNEI. V was shortened by 6 bases and J by 3 bases, with 6 bases between the two germline ends. The CDR3 DNA sequence: TGTGCCAGCAGGCCATACTACGAGCAGTACTTC. Translation gives CASRPYYEQYF.

This clone came up once. V and J are TRBV11-2 and TRBJ2-1, with D possibly matching TRBD1 (5 bases). Per the germline V gene, CDR1 is SGHAT and CDR2 is FQNNGV. CDR3 length: 15 residues. V shed 2 bases and J shed 6 bases, with 14 bases lying between them. The CDR3 loop reads CASSLIGHLTNEQFF. The CDR3 DNA is TGTGCCAGCAGCTTAATCGGACACCTCACCAATGAGCAGTTCTTC.

Written as DNA, the CDR3 is TGTGCCATCAGTGACCCTGCTAGCGGGACCTACGAGCAGTACTTC. It yields the protein CAISDPASGTYEQYF. The chain carries TRBV10-3 and TRBJ2-7; 9 bases agree with TRBD2. V shed 3 bases, J shed 2 bases, and the junction held 5 bases outside the gene matches. CDR1 and CDR2 from the germline V gene are ENHRY and SYGVKD. The CDR3 spans 15 residues.

This sequence joins TRBV5-1 and TRBJ2-3; 7 positions match TRBD1. In germline, CDR1 is SGHRS, CDR2 YFSETQ. The CDR3 length is 15 residues. The V segment lost 4 bases and the J segment 4 bases; nucleotides outside the gene matches: 9. CDR3 sequence reads: CASSADRNKADTQYF. Here the CDR3 DNA reads TGCGCCAGCAGCGCGGACAGGAATAAGGCAGATACGCAGTATTTT.

J is TRBJ2-7 and V is TRBV7-2; D unclear. The ends were cut back, 0 bases at V and 4 bases at J, with 4 bases in the middle. Germline CDR1 and CDR2: SGHTA and FQGNSA. The CDR3 covers 12 residues. As DNA, the CDR3 is TGTGCCAGCAGCTTAGCGCAATACGAGCAGTACTTC. It codes for CASSLAQYEQYF.